This T cell receptor beta chain was sequenced in a study of blood T cell repertoires in COVID-19 (dated by TCRdb to the early 2020s). For the wider study: Samples from collaborators originated in the United States, Italy and Spain and spanned both the acute and convalescent phases of COVID-19. A freely available public database, intended as a resource for researchers studying the immune response to SARS-CoV-2, is where the repertoires were released. The sample metadata nearly always contained a de-identified subject ID, COVID-19 status, age in years and sex. Samples were obtained from the ongoing ImmuneRACE study (first 160 participants) and from 1,000 to 1,500 subjects provided by 6 global collaborators. Subjects who had been exposed to COVID-19, were actively infected with it, or had recovered from it provided the deeply sampled blood TCRbeta repertoires that made up the dataset. The prospective study material was composed of cDNA or gDNA derived from T cells, B-cell-depleted T cells, or PBMCs. Where available, HLA class I and class II types were taken from metadata supplied by the sample provider and were not determined by assay-based typing.

What the study reported, not specific to this receptor: How much clinical and demographic metadata was included differed by source and by participant, and the metadata was provided uncurated.

The immunoSEQ Assay, a bias-controlled multiplex PCR, was used to amplify TCRbeta CDR3 regions from genomic DNA. Per the source publication's procedure: Nucleated cell counts per sample were estimated from amplification of reference gene primers within the assay. To quantify the absolute abundance of each unique TCRbeta CDR3 rearrangement, sequence reads were collapsed and filtered. For each sample, productive Simpson clonality was calculated as the square root of Simpson's diversity index across productive rearrangements. The source is immuneACCESS, and TCRdb retained only in-frame sequences with V and J called. Part of the clones is not carried over; for the studies checked, unresolved V genes explain less than half of this, and the remainder is unexplained. V and J calls and clone size are given by that table; D and trimming were obtained from the DNA. This sample lists some 310,000 clones; roughly nine tenths were detected once. More than 9% of the sample lies in the top ten.

V ends up 0 bases short and J 7 bases short, with an unmatched junction base count of 7. The CDR3, from cysteine to phenylalanine, totals 16 residues. The sequence is cut down to CDR3 DNA, 48 bases in frame from base 1. CDR1 and CDR2 are drawn from the germline V gene: SGHTA, FQGTGA. Participants in the prospective study were aged about 18 to 100 years, lived in 24 United States geographic areas, and enrolled through a virtual design. To assign participants to cohorts, the prospective study relied on clinical history that participants themselves reported in a screening survey and a study questionnaire. For ImmuneRACE Cohort 3, a participant was defined as recovered based on two consecutive negative NP/OP PCR tests, clearance by a healthcare professional, or resolution of symptoms. In the prospective study, mobile phlebotomists collected whole blood, serum and a nasopharyngeal or oropharyngeal swab from each participant. Additional blood draws and questionnaires over an approximately 2-month period could optionally be provided by prospective study participants. Prospective study blood samples were shipped either frozen or at room temperature before DNA extraction.

A word on this clone: Its antigen is not yet known. Base qualities are not at hand, and no much larger clone is one base apart.

Sample: PBMCs or T cells enriched from blood (not recorded which). The source is a woman younger than 45 who had recovered from COVID-19. The chain is assembled from TRBV7-3 and TRBJ2-2; 8 central bases correspond to TRBD2. The nucleotide sequence reads TGTGCCAGCAGCTTAACCGGGACTAGTTCAATCGGGGAGCTGTTTTTT. This yields the protein CASSLTGTSSIGELFF.